Included here is one T cell receptor beta chain sequence, with context. The antigen remains undetermined. The data were obtained in a study of STAT5B mutations in CD4+ large granular lymphocyte leukemia. The survey-level immunoSEQ assay was used. Original processing methods: Lowest detectable productive clonotype frequency was 2.59 x 10-5. Sequencing used immunoSEQ multiplex PCR; TCRdb keeps in-frame clones, though not all of them. D and trimming were read from the DNA, whereas the V and J calls and clone size are those reported in that table. The sample includes about 40,000 clones, 75% to 85% of them seen just once. Whole-study findings and limits: Higher CD4+ than CD8+ T-LGLL clonality might reflect small sample size. Roughly 27% of private leukemic clonotypes occurred rarely in other patients' non-leukemic repertoires.

From germline, CDR1 is GTSNPN and CDR2 SVGIG (reference sequence). The CDR3 extends over 15 amino acids. Losses at the gene ends were 0 bases for V and 2 bases for J; bases not matched to a gene: 1. The rearrangement joins TRBV30 to TRBJ2-1; TRBD1 agrees at 10 bases. The receptor's source is a human donor in good health. Sequencing was carried out using CD4+ T cells from blood buffy coats. CDR3 DNA: TGTGCCTGGAGTGTTGGACAGGGGGCCTACAATGAGCAGTTCTTC. This sequence encodes CAWSVGQGAYNEQFF.